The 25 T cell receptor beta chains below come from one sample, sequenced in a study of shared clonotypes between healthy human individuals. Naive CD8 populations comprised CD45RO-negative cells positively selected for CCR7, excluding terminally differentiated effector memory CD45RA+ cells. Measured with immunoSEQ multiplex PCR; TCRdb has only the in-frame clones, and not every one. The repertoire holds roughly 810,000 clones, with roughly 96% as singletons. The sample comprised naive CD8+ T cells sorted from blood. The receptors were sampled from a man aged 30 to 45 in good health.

CDR3 sequence reads: CASIGDNEQFF. Written as DNA, the CDR3 is TGTGCCAGTATCGGGGACAATGAGCAGTTCTTC. The chain is built from TRBV18 and TRBJ2-1; possibly TRBD2 for D (5 bases). CDR3 length: 11 residues. CDR1 and CDR2 from the germline V gene are KGHSH and LQKENI. Trimming took 9 bases from V and 5 from J, leaving 8 bases between them.

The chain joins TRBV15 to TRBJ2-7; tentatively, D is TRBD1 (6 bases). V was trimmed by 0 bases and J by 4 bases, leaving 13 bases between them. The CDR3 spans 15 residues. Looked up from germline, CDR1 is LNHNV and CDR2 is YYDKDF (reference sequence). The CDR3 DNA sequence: TGTGCCACCAGCAGAGATAGGACAGTTCATTACGAGCAGTACTTC. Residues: CATSRDRTVHYEQYF.

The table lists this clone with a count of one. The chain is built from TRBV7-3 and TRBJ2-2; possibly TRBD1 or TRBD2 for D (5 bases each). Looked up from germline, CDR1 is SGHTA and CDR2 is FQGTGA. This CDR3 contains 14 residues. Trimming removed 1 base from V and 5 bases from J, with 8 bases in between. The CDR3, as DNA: TGTGCCAGCAGCTTAAGGGGGTTAACCGGGGAGCTGTTTTTT. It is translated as CASSLRGLTGELFF.

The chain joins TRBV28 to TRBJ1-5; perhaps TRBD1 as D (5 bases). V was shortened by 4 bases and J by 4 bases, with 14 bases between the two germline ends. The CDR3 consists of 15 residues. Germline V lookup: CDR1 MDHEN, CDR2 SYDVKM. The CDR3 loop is CASSSPLKGNQPQHF. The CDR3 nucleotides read TGTGCCAGCAGTTCCCCGCTCAAGGGGAATCAGCCCCAGCATTTT.

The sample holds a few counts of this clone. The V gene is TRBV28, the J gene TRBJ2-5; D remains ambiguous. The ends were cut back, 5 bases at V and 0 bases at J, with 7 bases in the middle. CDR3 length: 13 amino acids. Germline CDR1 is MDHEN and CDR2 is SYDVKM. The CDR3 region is CASSLQHQETQYF. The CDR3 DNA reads TGTGCCAGCAGTCTTCAGCACCAAGAGACCCAGTACTTC.

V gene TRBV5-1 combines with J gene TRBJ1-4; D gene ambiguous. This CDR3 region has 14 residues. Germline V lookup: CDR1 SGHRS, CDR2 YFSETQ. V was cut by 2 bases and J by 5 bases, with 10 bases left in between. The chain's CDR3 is CASSFLGLNEKLFF. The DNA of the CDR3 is TGCGCCAGCAGCTTTCTGGGCTTGAATGAAAAACTGTTTTTT.

The CDR3: CASSYPREGPDTQYF. The DNA for the CDR3 is TGTGCCAGCAGTTACCCTCGGGAGGGCCCAGATACGCAGTATTTT. This rearrangement joins TRBV6-6 to TRBJ2-3, with TRBD2 matching over 8 bases. After removal of 2 bases from V and 4 bases from J, the junction contained 5 bases not matched to a gene. From germline, CDR1 is MNHNY and CDR2 SVGAGI (reference sequence). The CDR3 contains 15 residues.

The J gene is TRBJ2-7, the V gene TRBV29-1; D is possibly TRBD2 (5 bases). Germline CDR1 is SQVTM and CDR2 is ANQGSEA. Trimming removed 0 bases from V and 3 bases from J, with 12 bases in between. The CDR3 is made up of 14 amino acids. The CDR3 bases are TGCAGCGTTGAAGATGCCTCCACTAGCTACGAGCAGTACTTC. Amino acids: CSVEDASTSYEQYF.

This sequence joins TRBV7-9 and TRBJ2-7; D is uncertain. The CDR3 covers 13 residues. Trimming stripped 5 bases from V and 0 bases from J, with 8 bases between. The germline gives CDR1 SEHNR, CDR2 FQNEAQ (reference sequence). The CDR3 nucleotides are TGTGCCAGCAGCCACGGGCCCTCCTACGAGCAGTACTTC. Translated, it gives CASSHGPSYEQYF.

CDR3 amino acids: CASSPFPGHSEQYF. Written as DNA, the CDR3 is TGTGCCAGCAGCCCCTTCCCGGGGCACTCCGAGCAGTACTTC. The chain links TRBV7-9 to TRBJ2-7, with D perhaps matching TRBD1 or TRBD2 (5 bases each). Germline CDR1 is SEHNR and CDR2 is FQNEAQ (reference sequence). CDR3 length equals 14 residues. V lost 5 bases and J 6 bases, leaving 17 bases between the germline ends. Full variable domain (remainder filled in from reference TRBV7-9 and TRBJ2-7): DTGVSQNPRHKITKRGQNVTFRCDPISEHNRLYWYRQTLGQGPEFLTYFQNEAQLEKSRLLSDRFSAERPKGSFSTLEIQRTEQGDSAMYLCASSPFPGHSEQYFGPGTRLTVT.

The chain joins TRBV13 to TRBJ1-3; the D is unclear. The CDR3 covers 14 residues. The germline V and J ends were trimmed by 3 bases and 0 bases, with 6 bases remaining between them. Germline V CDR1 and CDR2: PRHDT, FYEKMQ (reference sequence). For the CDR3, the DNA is TGTGCCAGCAGCTTCACAGACTCTGGAAACACCATATATTTT. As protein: CASSFTDSGNTIYF.

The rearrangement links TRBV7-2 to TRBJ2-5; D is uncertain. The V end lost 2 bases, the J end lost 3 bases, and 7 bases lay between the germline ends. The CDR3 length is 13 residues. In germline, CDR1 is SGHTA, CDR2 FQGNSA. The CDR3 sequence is CASSLNLEETQYF. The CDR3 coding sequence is TGTGCCAGCAGCTTAAATCTAGAAGAGACCCAGTACTTC.

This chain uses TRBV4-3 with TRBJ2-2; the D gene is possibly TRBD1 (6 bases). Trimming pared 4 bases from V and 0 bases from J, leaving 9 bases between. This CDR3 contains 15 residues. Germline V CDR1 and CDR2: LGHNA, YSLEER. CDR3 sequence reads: CASSRNRANTGELFF. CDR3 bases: TGCGCCAGCAGCCGGAACAGGGCGAACACCGGGGAGCTGTTTTTT.

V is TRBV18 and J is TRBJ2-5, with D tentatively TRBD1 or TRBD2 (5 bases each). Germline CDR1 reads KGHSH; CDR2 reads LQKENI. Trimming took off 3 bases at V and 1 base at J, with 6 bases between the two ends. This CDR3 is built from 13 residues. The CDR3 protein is CASSPGVQETQYF. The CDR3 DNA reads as TGTGCCAGCTCACCGGGGGTCCAAGAGACCCAGTACTTC.

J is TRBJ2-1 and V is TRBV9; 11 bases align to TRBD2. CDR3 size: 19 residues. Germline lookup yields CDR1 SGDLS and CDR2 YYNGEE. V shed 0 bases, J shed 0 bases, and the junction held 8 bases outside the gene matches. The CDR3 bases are TGTGCCAGCAGCGTAGCGGGGCTAGCGGGAGGAAGCTCCTACAATGAGCAGTTCTTC. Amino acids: CASSVAGLAGGSSYNEQFF. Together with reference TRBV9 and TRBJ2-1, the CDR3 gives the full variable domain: DSGVTQTPKHLITATGQRVTLRCSPRSGDLSVYWYQQSLDQGLQFLIQYYNGEERAKGNILERFSAQQFPDLHSELNLSSLELGDSALYFCASSVAGLAGGSSYNEQFFGPGTRLTVL.

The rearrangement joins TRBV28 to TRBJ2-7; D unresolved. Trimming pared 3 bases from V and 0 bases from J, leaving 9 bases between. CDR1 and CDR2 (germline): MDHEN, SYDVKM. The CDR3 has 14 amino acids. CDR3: CASSLQDLSYEQYF. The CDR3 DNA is TGTGCCAGCAGTTTGCAGGACCTCTCCTACGAGCAGTACTTC.

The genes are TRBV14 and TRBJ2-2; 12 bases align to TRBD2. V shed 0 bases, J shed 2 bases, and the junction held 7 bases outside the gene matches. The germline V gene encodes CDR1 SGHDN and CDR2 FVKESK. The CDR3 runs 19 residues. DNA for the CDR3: TGTGCCAGCAGCCAAGACCTAGCGGGAGGGCCGATAAACACCGGGGAGCTGTTTTTT. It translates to CASSQDLAGGPINTGELFF.

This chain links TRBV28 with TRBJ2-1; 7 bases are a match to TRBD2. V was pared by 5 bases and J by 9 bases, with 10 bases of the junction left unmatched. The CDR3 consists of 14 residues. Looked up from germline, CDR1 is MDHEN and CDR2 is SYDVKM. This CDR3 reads CASSDTGRATEQFF. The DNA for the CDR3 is TGTGCCAGCAGTGATACTGGGAGGGCCACTGAGCAGTTCTTC. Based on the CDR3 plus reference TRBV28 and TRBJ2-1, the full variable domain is DVKVTQSSRYLVKRTGEKVFLECVQDMDHENMFWYRQDPGLGLRLIYFSYDVKMKEKGDIPEGYSVSREKKERFSLILESASTNQTSMYLCASSDTGRATEQFFGPGTRLTVL.

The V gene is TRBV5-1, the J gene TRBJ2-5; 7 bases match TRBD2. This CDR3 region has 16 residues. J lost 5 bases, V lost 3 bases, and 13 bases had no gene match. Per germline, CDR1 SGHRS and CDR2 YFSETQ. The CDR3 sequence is CASSSSGAVGWETQYF. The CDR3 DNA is TGCGCCAGCAGCTCGAGCGGGGCTGTCGGGTGGGAGACCCAGTACTTC.

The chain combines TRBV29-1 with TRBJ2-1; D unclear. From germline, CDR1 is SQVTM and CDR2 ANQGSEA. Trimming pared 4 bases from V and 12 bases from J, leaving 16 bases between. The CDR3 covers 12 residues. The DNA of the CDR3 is TGCAGCGTTGTGGGCTCCATGCTTGCGCAGTTCTTC. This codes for CSVVGSMLAQFF.

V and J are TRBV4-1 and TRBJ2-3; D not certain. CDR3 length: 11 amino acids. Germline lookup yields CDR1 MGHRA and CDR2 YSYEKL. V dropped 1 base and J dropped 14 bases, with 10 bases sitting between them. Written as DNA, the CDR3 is TGCGCCAGCAGCCAAGGTTCGAAGGGGTATTTT. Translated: CASSQGSKGYF.

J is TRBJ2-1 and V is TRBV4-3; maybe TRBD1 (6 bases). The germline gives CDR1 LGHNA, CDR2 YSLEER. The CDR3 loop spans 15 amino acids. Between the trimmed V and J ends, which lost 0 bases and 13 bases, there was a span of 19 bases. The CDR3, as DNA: TGCGCCAGCAGCCAAGATGCGAAAGGGACACGACTCCAGTTCTTC. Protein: CASSQDAKGTRLQFF.

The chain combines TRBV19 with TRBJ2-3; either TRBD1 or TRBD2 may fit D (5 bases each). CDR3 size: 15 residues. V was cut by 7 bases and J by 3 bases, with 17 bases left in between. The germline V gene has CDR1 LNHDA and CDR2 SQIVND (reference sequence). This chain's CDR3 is CASTPRGVVTDTQYF. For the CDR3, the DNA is TGTGCCAGTACCCCCCGAGGGGTCGTTACAGATACGCAGTATTTT.

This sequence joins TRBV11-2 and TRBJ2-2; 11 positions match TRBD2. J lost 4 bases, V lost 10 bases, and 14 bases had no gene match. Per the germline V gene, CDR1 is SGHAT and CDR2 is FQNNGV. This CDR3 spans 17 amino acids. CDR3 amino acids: CATPVGLAGLVTGELFF. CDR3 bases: TGTGCCACCCCTGTAGGACTAGCGGGTCTAGTCACCGGGGAGCTGTTTTTT.

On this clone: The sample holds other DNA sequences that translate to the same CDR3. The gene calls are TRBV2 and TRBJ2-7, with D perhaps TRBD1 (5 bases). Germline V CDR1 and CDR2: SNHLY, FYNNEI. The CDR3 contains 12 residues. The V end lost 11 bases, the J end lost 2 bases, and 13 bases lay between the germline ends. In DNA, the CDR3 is TGTGCCGTAGGGGCTGGGACCTACGAGCAGTACTTC. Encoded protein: CAVGAGTYEQYF. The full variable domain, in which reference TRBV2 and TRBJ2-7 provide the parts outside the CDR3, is EPEVTQTPSHQVTQMGQEVILRCVPISNHLYFYWYRQILGQKVEFLVSFYNNEISEKSEIFDDQFSVERPDGSNFTLKIRSTKLEDSAMYFCAVGAGTYEQYFGPGTRLTVT.